The TCR beta chain described here comes from a study of cytomegalovirus exposure and HLA in healthy donors. Findings of the study overall: About 90% or about 30% of the time was how often most TCR beta V segments were productive, according to an earlier analysis. Donors belonging to an Asian-associated ancestry cluster reportedly showed fewer N-insertions in productive TCRs than the 666-donor mean, according to what a later analysis found.

In the PCR, 60 Vbeta and 13 Jbeta primers were used. Clones were read by immunoSEQ multiplex PCR, and TCRdb kept only the in-frame ones, dropping some. The sample lists about 300,000 clones, roughly 88% occurring once. This clone was detected a few times. Its target is not known. Distinct nucleotide sequences in the sample also encode this CDR3. The germline gives CDR1 DFQATT, CDR2 SNEGSKA (reference sequence). V shed 3 bases and J shed 1 base, with 4 bases lying between them. This CDR3 has 11 amino acids. This clonotype was sampled from a man aged 35-49 years in good health and CMV-seropositive. The rearrangement uses TRBV20-1 and TRBJ2-7; D not resolved. Sample: PBMCs. The CDR3 bases are TGCAGTGCTAGGGCTTCCTACGAGCAGTACTTC. Translation: CSARASYEQYF.